This T cell receptor (beta chain) originates from a study of blood T cell repertoires in COVID-19. Across the study: The United States, Italy and Spain were the sources of the acute and convalescent COVID-19 samples. T cells, B-cell-depleted T cells, or PBMCs provided the cDNA or gDNA that served as material.

Produced via immunoSEQ multiplex PCR; TCRdb's table is partial and in-frame only. The table has tens of thousands of clones, more than 70% seen once; the top ten hold around two fifths. Germline V gene data show CDR1 as MNHEY and CDR2 as SVGEGT. V was cut by 4 bases and J by 5 bases, with 8 bases left in between. The length of the CDR3 is 12 residues. This clone was counted once. Sequenced material: peripheral blood. The chain has TRBV6-2 or TRBV6-3 and TRBJ2-5, with a tentative D call TRBD2 (5 bases). The clonotype comes from a man aged 80 or over with active or convalescent COVID-19. CDR3 bases: TGTGCCAGCAGTTTTCAGCGGGAGACCCAGTACTTC. Protein: CASSFQRETQYF.